This TCR beta chain was retrieved from a study of blood T cell repertoires in COVID-19. Looking at the study overall: Collection of acute and convalescent COVID-19 samples took place in the United States, Italy and Spain.

The assay was immunoSEQ multiplex PCR, and TCRdb's table has in-frame clones only and misses some. The table lists 250,000 to 400,000 clones, around nine tenths of them singletons. Participants spanned ages about 18 to 95 years and resided in over 20 US areas. Cohort placement rested on clinical history that participants reported themselves. Two negative PCRs, clearance, or symptom resolution characterized the recovered Cohort 3 donors. Trimming removed 3 bases at V and 8 bases at J, with 5 bases between. The CDR3 has 12 residues. CDR1 is SNHLY, CDR2 FYNNEI, per germline. The chain couples TRBV2 to TRBJ1-6; D not certain. This TCR was recovered from a man aged 55 to 70 who had recovered from COVID-19. The sample consisted of PBMCs or T cells enriched from blood (not recorded which). CDR3 residues: CASSDGDSPLHF. The DNA for the CDR3 is TGTGCCAGCAGTGACGGGGATTCACCCCTCCACTTT.